This TCR beta chain was observed in a study of cytomegalovirus exposure and HLA in healthy donors (dated by TCRdb to 2015 to 2018). With respect to the entire study: An earlier analysis of approximately 590 of the donors reported about 250 Gb of sequence data and approximately 110 million unique TCR beta sequences from approximately 180 million T cells. An early release covering 500 to 750 HLA-typed donors comprised approximately 300 gigabases of sequencing data and 65 million to 100 million unique TCR sequences. Of the approximately 370 genotyped donors, 81% were placed in the genetic ancestry cluster associated with self-reported Caucasian donors. The study aimed to test whether signatures of past pathogen exposure could be identified by cataloging public T cell receptors. The study used immunosequencing to profile the T cell repertoires of some 600 subjects and linked those repertoires to cytomegalovirus serostatus. Along with the 666-subject first cohort, a separate validation cohort of over a hundred different subjects was used. The study combined high-throughput TCR immunosequencing, statistical association of individual TCRs with disease status, and machine learning to predict cytomegalovirus infection status. In a later analysis, previously published TCR beta repertoires from fewer than 750 donors were re-analyzed and high-resolution HLA genotyping was added so that TCR occurrence patterns could be studied. Rather than drawing on any new phenotypic data, the later analysis identified candidate immune exposures from TCR beta sequences and the way those sequences occurred across donors. An earlier analysis of approximately 500 of the donors applied high-throughput TCR beta sequencing to assess whether each TCR beta V gene segment acted as functional or pseudogenic. Donor age, sex, ethnicity and CMV serostatus were compiled alongside the repertoire data. Genome-wide SNP genotypes for about three fifths of the roughly 670 donors were used in a later genetic analysis, which treated that subset as a discovery cohort. Every repertoire in the discovery cohort had been generated on one and the same sequencing platform. HLA typing included class I and class II loci at four-digit resolution. The number of donors typed differed by locus, with 629-630 for A, B, C, DRB1 and DQB1, 522 for DQA1, under 610 for DPA1, and around 460 for DPB1. Roughly 5 DR-DQ haplotypes were treated as single units for association and clustering because of strong linkage in the cohort. Across about 380 genotyped donors of the cohort, an average of roughly 230,000 unique TCR beta nucleotide sequences per donor were sequenced, and around 20% of those sequences were non-productive. On the study overall, not on this receptor specifically: In a later analysis, around 17,000 TCR beta sequences were associated with specific HLA alleles at a false discovery rate of 0.05. Most TCR sequences were seen in very few donors, while some public TCRs were found in many individuals. Only TCR beta chains were sequenced in this cohort, and the absence of alpha or paired-chain data limited detectable features. Cytomegalovirus status was reported to be diagnosed by the classifier with high specificity and sensitivity in both the original and validation cohorts. The authors suggested that the approach could potentially be generalized to other disease states and immunological phenotypes. In a later analysis, TCR association rates were found to vary across HLA loci, with the most associated TCRs seen for DRB1 alleles and the fewest for HLA-C alleles. Compared with equally common non-associated chains, HLA-associated TCR beta chains in a later analysis were more clonally expanded and had lower generation probabilities. A few of the identified cytomegalovirus-associated TCR beta chains were confirmed in vitro to be specific for cytomegalovirus antigens. The sequencing pipeline was judged likely to have produced a cluster of highly shared sequence variants as a technical artifact. Because the 87-base-pair reads could not distinguish some IMGT-functional V segments, including TRBV6-2 and TRBV6-3, those segments were excluded. Broadly in line with IMGT annotations, most TCR beta V segments showed up in productive rearrangements about 87% or about 30% of the time in an earlier analysis of around 600 of the donors. In a later analysis, several top co-occurrence clusters were reported to appear linked to parvovirus B19, influenza, CMV and Epstein-Barr virus. A later analysis found that most CMV-associated TCR beta chains appeared HLA-restricted, with HLA associations seemingly driven largely by CMV exposure. A later genetic analysis associated a missense DCLRE1C variant with V-gene and J-gene trimming of TCR beta chains, and an independent cohort replicated the association. Strong co-occurrence of HLA alleles, especially DR and DQ, made assigning TCR associations to individual alleles difficult. The only immune exposure information available for the cohort was CMV serostatus. Because counts were too low, roughly 18 rarely observed V segments, including chromosome 9 orphons, were left out of the earlier analysis of some 640 of the donors. Because HLA typing was unavailable for some donors at each locus, only the typed subset was used in association tests. Linkage disequilibrium might explain the correlated functional status among segregating V segments, but an unknown experimental factor could not be excluded. The presence/absence analyses assumed that sequencing depth was roughly uniform across donors, and that assumption may not be true. The study gave a list of about 160 TCR beta chains associated with cytomegalovirus. A further reported finding was that TCR beta sequences accurately predicted the HLA-A and HLA-B alleles for most subjects in the first cohort. Compared with the roughly 670-donor mean, donors in an Asian-associated ancestry cluster had fewer N-insertions in productive TCRs, according to a later genetic analysis.

On this clone itself: This receptor's antigen is unknown. Base quality data are lacking; no much larger clone is found one base away.

The germline V gene yields KGHSY for CDR1 and FQNENV for CDR2. V and J are truncated by 5 bases and 2 bases respectively, leaving an intervening sequence of 11 bases. The CDR3 starts with the cysteine, ends with the phenylalanine, and has 14 residues. The entry retains the CDR3 DNA only, 42 bases that are in frame from base 1. The cohort consisted of more than 650 healthy bone marrow donors. All cohort members were sampled while nominally healthy, although unrecorded immune exposures were likely present. The donor was CMV seronegative and was included in the group of 352 seronegative cohort members. A peripheral blood sample was collected from each donor, and TCR beta sequencing was performed on peripheral blood mononuclear cells. Genomic DNA was extracted from the blood cell samples with the Qiagen DNeasy Blood Extraction Kit. The library was obtained by the immunoSEQ multiplex PCR assay. The multiplex PCR relied on a mix of 60 forward primers for TCR Vbeta segments and 13 reverse primers for TCR Jbeta segments. The CDR3 region of rearranged TCR beta genes was amplified from genomic DNA with a multiplex PCR assay. The Illumina HiSeq System was used to sequence the amplified TCR beta libraries as 87-base-pair reads. Per the source publication's procedure: A later analysis tallied roughly 80 million unique TCR beta chains across the 700 or so repertoires, and around 10 million of those chains were shared by two or more donors. To remove PCR and sequencing errors, raw reads were error-corrected and collapsed into unique sequences using a nearest-neighbor algorithm that merged closely related sequences. Alignment of CDR3 sequences to IMGT reference sequences was used to assign V, D and J gene segments. Each retained sequence needed at least a six-nucleotide match to both a V gene segment and a J gene segment. A rearrangement counted as productive if the CDR3 had no stop codons and remained in frame with V and J, and every other rearrangement counted as non-productive. CDR3 was defined according to IMGT convention as the region running from the second conserved V-encoded cysteine to the conserved J-encoded phenylalanine. The earlier analysis of 587 of the donors excluded sequences that lacked an unambiguous match to a single V gene segment. In an earlier analysis of 450 to 750 of the donors, a V segment was called functional when productive rearrangements were above 56.7%, and segregating when the standard deviation between donors exceeded 5%. A statistical classification framework was developed to diagnose cytomegalovirus status using the catalog of TCR beta chain sequences. V and J gene assignment, in a later analysis, came from comparing TCR nucleotide sequences with IMGT/GENE-DB human TR gene sequences. In a later analysis, CDR3 sequences and most-parsimonious VDJ recombination scenarios were assigned using the TCRdist pipeline. In a later analysis, each TCR beta chain was defined by its CDR3 amino acid sequence together with its V-gene family, and reads lacking a unique V-gene family were excluded. To address suspected cross-contamination and a sequencing artifact, a later analysis removed several hundred highly shared, low-generation-probability nucleotide sequences. A later analysis calculated a clonal expansion index for each public chain from normalized within-repertoire ranks of inferred template counts. In a later analysis, generation probabilities were computed using a VDJ recombination model fitted to out-of-frame rearrangements, and the results were checked against IGoR. In a later analysis, TCR-TCR, TCR-HLA and TCR-CMV co-occurrence was scored with hypergeometric tests, and a repertoire-size bias correction was applied to TCR pairs. In a later analysis, false discovery rates were estimated by permuting HLA or CMV assignments 20 times. In a later analysis, co-occurring TCRs were grouped using DBSCAN, with TCRdist sequence similarity added in when clustering inside HLA-allele-positive subsets. Repertoires with fewer than 30,000 or more than 120,000 public chains were left out of co-occurrence clustering, as were about 5 repertoires with anomalous nucleotide sharing. The source is immuneACCESS, and TCRdb retained only in-frame sequences with V and J called. Part of the clones is not carried over; for the studies checked, unresolved V genes explain less than half of this, and the remainder is unexplained. D and trimming come from the DNA, and the V and J calls and clone size come from that table. Within this sample are some 150,000 clones, with around two thirds of them counted one time only. In total, the top ten clones hold 2.5% to 3.5% of the sample.

The chain joins TRBV16 to TRBJ2-3; too little of a D gene remains to name it. The sequenced sample consisted of PBMCs. The receptor was derived from a man in his forties in good health and CMV-seronegative. CDR3 region: CASSSIGVTDTQYF. The DNA sequence reads TGTGCCAGCAGCTCTATCGGAGTCACAGATACGCAGTATTTT.